Shown below are 9 T cell receptor beta chains from a single sample sequenced in a study of read filtering for tumor transcriptome and immune sequencing. This library used around 400 ng RNA and molecular barcoded adaptors spanning alpha/delta and beta/gamma chains. TCRdb re-called the reads with MiXCR, one entry per CDR3 protein. The table lists 43,000 or so distinct CDR3 sequences, approximately 12% of them singletons, with more than 12% in the top ten. Input material: a population of CD138-negative cells sorted from bone marrow. The source of these receptors is a donor at least 40 years old with multiple myeloma.

This clonotype was recorded at least ten times. V is TRBV10-2 and J is TRBJ1-5, with TRBD1 as a possible D gene (6 bases). The CDR3 runs to 13 residues. V lost 7 bases and J lost 4, with 11 bases in between. Per germline, CDR1 WSHSY and CDR2 SAAADI. Here the CDR3 reads CASTGHLNQPQHF. The CDR3 DNA sequence: TGCGCCAGCACGGGACACCTAAATCAGCCCCAGCATTTT.

In the case of this clonotype: A far larger clone is one base from this, pointing to a likely read error. The chain carries TRBV11-1 and TRBJ1-1; D ambiguous. Germline V gene lookup returns CDR1 SGHAT and CDR2 FQDESV (reference sequence). The CDR3 is 14 residues long. V was pared by 1 base and J by 1 base, with 7 bases between. CDR3 protein: CASSLEDGNTEAFF. The CDR3 DNA is TGTGCCAGCAGCTTAGAGGACGGGAACACTGAAGCTTTCTTT. Together with reference TRBV11-1 and TRBJ1-1, the CDR3 gives the full variable domain: EAEVAQSPRYKITEKSQAVAFWCDPISGHATLYWYRQILGQGPELLVQFQDESVVDDSQLPKDRFSAERLKGVDSTLKIQPAELGDSAMYLCASSLEDGNTEAFFGQGTRLTVV.

This clonotype was seen more than once but under ten times. A read error may explain this, as a much larger clone is one base away. V usage is TRBV7-2 and J usage is TRBJ2-3; 10 bases are shared with TRBD2. The V and J ends lost 8 bases and 1 base, in that order; junction bases with no gene match: 24. This CDR3 has 21 amino acids. Germline lookup yields CDR1 SGHTA and CDR2 FQGNSA. CDR3 sequence reads: CASCSPVGVGIAGGGTDTQYF. The CDR3, as DNA: TGTGCCAGCTGCTCCCCGGTCGGGGTCGGTATAGCGGGAGGTGGCACAGATACGCAGTATTTT.

This clonotype was counted ten times or more. The V and J genes are TRBV2 and TRBJ2-3, with 7 bases matching TRBD1. In germline, CDR1 is SNHLY, CDR2 FYNNEI. V dropped 10 bases and J dropped 7; count of bases not matched to a gene: 11. The CDR3 loop spans 13 amino acids. The CDR3 reads CATNPDRANTQYF. CDR3 nucleotide sequence: TGTGCCACAAACCCAGACAGGGCAAATACGCAGTATTTT.

The rearrangement links TRBV20-1 to TRBJ1-2; D remains ambiguous. Deletions cut 2 bases from V and 3 bases from J, with 10 bases between. Per germline, CDR1 DFQATT and CDR2 SNEGSKA (reference sequence). The CDR3 runs to 13 residues. CDR3 DNA: TGCAGTGCTAGACGGCCGTTATACTATGGCTACACCTTC. It encodes CSARRPLYYGYTF.

At least ten counts were recorded for this clonotype. This chain uses TRBV7-9 with TRBJ2-1; 11 bases line up with TRBD2. Per the germline V gene, CDR1 is SEHNR and CDR2 is FQNEAQ (reference sequence). The CDR3 is 16 amino acids. J was trimmed by 3 bases and V by 5 bases; bases with no gene match: 6. Here the CDR3 DNA reads TGTGCCAGCAGCCCGCAAGGGACTAGCGGCTACAATGAGCAGTTCTTC. This encodes CASSPQGTSGYNEQFF.

This clonotype was picked up many times. The chain joins TRBV28 to TRBJ2-1, with unresolved D. Trimming pared 3 bases from V and 4 bases from J, leaving 13 bases between. The germline V gene encodes CDR1 MDHEN and CDR2 SYDVKM. The CDR3 consists of 15 residues. The CDR3 DNA reads TGTGCCAGCAGTTTTTTCTCGCGGAGATACAATGAGCAGTTCTTC. It specifies CASSFFSRRYNEQFF. The full variable domain, completed using reference TRBV28 and TRBJ2-1, is DVKVTQSSRYLVKRTGEKVFLECVQDMDHENMFWYRQDPGLGLRLIYFSYDVKMKEKGDIPEGYSVSREKKERFSLILESASTNQTSMYLCASSFFSRRYNEQFFGPGTRLTVL.

Regarding this clonotype: The conserved phenylalanine or tryptophan is not found at the CDR3 terminus, so this likely reflects a read error. In DNA form, the CDR3 reads TGCAGCGTTGTGGGTAGGAGCTCCTACAATGAGCAGTTCTCC. Encoded protein: CSVVGRSSYNEQFS. This chain connects TRBV29-1 to TRBJ2-1, with D unresolved. CDR3 length: 14 amino acids. From germline, CDR1 is SQVTM and CDR2 ANQGSEA. The V end lost 4 bases, the J end lost 0 bases, and 10 bases lay between the germline ends.

This clonotype was seen at least ten times. The CDR3 reads CSSASTAGEWGTEAFF. The CDR3 DNA follows: TGCAGCTCCGCAAGTACGGCAGGGGAATGGGGCACTGAAGCTTTCTTT. The V call is TRBV29-1, the J call TRBJ1-1; a possible D gene is TRBD1 (6 bases). CDR1 and CDR2 (germline): SQVTM, ANQGSEA. There are 16 residues in the CDR3. Deletions cut 8 bases from V and 4 bases from J, with 26 bases between.